This T cell receptor (beta chain) was sequenced for a study of OX40 agonist ivuxolimab in advanced cancers. This CDR3 spans 11 amino acids. Data came from immunoSEQ multiplex PCR; TCRdb stores just in-frame clones and leaves some out. This sample carries around 98,000 clones, approximately 88% of them seen once, and the ten largest clones take around 0.52%. This specimen was CD4+ or CD8+ T cells sorted from blood, taken in a trial of the OX40 agonist ivuxolimab. This clonotype originated in an adult with an advanced solid tumor such as melanoma, head and neck, liver or kidney cancer. The rearrangement uses TRBV21-1 and TRBJ1-1. TRBV21-1 is a recognized pseudogene. CDR3 sequence: CASSPPGRPAF. The CDR3 DNA reads TGTGCCAGCAGCCCACCGGGACGCCCTGCGTTT.